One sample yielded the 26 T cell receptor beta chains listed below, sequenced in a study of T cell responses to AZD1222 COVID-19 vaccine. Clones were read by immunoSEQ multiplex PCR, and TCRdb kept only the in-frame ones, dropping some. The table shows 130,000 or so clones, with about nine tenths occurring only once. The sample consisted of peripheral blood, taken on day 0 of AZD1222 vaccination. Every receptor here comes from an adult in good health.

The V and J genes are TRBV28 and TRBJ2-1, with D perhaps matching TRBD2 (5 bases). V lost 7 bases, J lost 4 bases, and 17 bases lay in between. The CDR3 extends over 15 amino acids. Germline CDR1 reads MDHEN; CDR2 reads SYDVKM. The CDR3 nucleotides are TGTGCCAGCAATACCGAAGGCGGGTTTTACAATGAGCAGTTCTTC. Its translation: CASNTEGGFYNEQFF.

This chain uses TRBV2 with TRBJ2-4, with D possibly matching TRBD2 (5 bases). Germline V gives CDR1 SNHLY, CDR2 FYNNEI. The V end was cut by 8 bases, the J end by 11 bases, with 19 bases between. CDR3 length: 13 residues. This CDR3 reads CASSLGTRRLQYF. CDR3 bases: TGTGCCAGCTCCTTGGGCACTAGAAGGCTTCAGTACTTC. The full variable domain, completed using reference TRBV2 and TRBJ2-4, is EPEVTQTPSHQVTQMGQEVILRCVPISNHLYFYWYRQILGQKVEFLVSFYNNEISEKSEIFDDQFSVERPDGSNFTLKIRSTKLEDSAMYFCASSLGTRRLQYFGAGTRLSVL.

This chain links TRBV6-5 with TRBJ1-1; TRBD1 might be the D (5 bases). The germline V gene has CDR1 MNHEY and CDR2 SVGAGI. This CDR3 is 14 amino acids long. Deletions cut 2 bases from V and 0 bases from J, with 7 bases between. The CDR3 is CASSYRTMNTEAFF. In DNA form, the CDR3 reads TGTGCCAGCAGTTACCGGACAATGAACACTGAAGCTTTCTTT.

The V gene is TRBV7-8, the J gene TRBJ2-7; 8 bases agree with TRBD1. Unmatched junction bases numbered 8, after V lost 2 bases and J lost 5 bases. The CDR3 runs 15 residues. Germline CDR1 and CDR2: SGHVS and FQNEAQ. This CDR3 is CASSLSGQGADEQYF. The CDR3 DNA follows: TGTGCCAGCAGCTTAAGTGGGCAGGGGGCCGACGAGCAGTACTTC.

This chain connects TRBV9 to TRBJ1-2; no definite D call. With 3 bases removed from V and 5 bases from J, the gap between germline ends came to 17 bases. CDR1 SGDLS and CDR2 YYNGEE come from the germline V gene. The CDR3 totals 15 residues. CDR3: CASSAAPSGRYGYTF. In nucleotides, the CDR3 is TGTGCCAGCAGCGCGGCCCCCAGCGGGCGTTATGGCTACACCTTC.

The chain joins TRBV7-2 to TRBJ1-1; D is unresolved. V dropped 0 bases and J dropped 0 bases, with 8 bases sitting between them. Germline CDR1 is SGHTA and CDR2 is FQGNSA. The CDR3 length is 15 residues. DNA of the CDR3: TGTGCCAGCAGCTTAGCTGGAGGCATGAACACTGAAGCTTTCTTT. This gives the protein CASSLAGGMNTEAFF.

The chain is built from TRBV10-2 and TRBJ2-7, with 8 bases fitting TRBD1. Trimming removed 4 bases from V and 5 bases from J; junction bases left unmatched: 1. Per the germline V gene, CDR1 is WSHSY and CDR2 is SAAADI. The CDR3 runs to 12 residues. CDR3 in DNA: TGCGCCAGCAGTGGGGACAGGAACGAGCAGTACTTC. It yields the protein CASSGDRNEQYF.

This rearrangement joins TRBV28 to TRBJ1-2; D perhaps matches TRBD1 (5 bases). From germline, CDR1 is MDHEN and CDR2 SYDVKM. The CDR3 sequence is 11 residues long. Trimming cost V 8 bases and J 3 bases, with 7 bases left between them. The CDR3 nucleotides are TGTGCCAGCGGCAGGGACTATGGCTACACCTTC. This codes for CASGRDYGYTF.

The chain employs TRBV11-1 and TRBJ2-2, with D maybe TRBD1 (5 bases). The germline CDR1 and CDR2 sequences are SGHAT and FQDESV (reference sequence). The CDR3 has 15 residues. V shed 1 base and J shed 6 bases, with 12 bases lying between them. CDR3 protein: CASSLGPQGPGELFF. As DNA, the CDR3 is TGTGCCAGCAGCTTAGGGCCCCAGGGTCCCGGGGAGCTGTTTTTT.

CDR3 residues: CASSNQYEQYF. The CDR3 region has the DNA TGTGCCAGCAGCAACCAATACGAGCAGTACTTC. The chain uses TRBV5-4 and TRBJ2-7; D call uncertain. CDR3 size: 11 residues. The germline V gene has CDR1 SGHNT and CDR2 YYREEE (reference sequence). The ends were cut back, 4 bases at V and 4 bases at J, with 6 bases in the middle.

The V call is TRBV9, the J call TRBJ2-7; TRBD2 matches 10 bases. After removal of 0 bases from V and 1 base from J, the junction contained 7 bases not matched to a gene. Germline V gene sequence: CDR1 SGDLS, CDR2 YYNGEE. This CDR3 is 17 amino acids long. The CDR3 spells CASSVGGAGGPSYEQYF. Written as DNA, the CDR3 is TGTGCCAGCAGCGTAGGCGGAGCGGGGGGGCCTTCCTACGAGCAGTACTTC. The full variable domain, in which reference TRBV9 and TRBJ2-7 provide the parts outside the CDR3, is DSGVTQTPKHLITATGQRVTLRCSPRSGDLSVYWYQQSLDQGLQFLIQYYNGEERAKGNILERFSAQQFPDLHSELNLSSLELGDSALYFCASSVGGAGGPSYEQYFGPGTRLTVT.

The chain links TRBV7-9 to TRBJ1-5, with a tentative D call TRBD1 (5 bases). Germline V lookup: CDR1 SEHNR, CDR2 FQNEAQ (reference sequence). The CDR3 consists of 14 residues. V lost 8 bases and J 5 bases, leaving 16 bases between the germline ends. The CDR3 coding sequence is TGTGCCAGCGGGGGAGACGTTAGTTATCAGCCCCAGCATTTT. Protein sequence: CASGGDVSYQPQHF.

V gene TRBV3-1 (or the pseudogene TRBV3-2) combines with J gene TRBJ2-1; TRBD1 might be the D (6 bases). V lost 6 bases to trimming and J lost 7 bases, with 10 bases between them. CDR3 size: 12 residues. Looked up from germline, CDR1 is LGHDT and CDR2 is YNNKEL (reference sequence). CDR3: CASSPTGNEQFF. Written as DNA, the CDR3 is TGTGCCAGCAGTCCTACAGGGAATGAGCAGTTCTTC.

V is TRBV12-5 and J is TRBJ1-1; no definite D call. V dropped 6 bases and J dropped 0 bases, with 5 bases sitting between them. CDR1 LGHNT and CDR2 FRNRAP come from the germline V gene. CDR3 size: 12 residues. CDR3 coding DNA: TGTGCTAGTGGCCGGATGAACACTGAAGCTTTCTTT. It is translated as CASGRMNTEAFF. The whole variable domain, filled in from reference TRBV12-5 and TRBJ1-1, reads DARVTQTPRHKVTEMGQEVTMRCQPILGHNTVFWYRQTMMQGLELLAYFRNRAPLDDSGMPKDRFSAEMPDATLATLKIQPSEPRDSAVYFCASGRMNTEAFFGQGTRLTVV.

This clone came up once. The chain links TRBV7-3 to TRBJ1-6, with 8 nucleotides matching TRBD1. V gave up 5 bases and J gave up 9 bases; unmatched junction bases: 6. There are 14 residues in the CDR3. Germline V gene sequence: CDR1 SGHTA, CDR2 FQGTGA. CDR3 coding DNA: TGTGCCAGCAGCGATGGACAGGGAAGTTCACCCCTCCACTTT. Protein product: CASSDGQGSSPLHF.

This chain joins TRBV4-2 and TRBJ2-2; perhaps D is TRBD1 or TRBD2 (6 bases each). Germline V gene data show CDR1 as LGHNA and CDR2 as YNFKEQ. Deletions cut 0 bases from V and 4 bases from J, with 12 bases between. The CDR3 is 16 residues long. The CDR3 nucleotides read TGTGCCAGCAGCCAAGATGAGGGGGGCGGCACCGGGGAGCTGTTTTTT. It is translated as CASSQDEGGGTGELFF.

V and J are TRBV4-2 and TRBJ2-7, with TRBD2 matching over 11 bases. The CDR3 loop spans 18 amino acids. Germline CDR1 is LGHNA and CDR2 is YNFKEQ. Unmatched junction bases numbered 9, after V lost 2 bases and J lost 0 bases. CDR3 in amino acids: CASSQMASGGRSSYEQYF. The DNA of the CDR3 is TGTGCCAGCAGCCAAATGGCTAGCGGGGGGCGCAGCTCCTACGAGCAGTACTTC.

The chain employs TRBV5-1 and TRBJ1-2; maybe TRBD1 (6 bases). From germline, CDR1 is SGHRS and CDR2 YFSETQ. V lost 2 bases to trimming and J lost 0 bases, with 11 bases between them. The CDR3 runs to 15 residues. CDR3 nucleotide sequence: TGCGCCAGCAGCTTTGTGGGGGCAGCTAACTATGGCTACACCTTC. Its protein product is CASSFVGAANYGYTF.

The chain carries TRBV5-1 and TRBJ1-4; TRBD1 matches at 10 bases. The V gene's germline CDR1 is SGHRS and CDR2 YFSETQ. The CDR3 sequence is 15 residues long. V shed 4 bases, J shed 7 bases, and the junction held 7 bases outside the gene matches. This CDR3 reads CASSHGQGVSEKLFF. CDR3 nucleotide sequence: TGCGCCAGCAGCCACGGACAGGGGGTCAGTGAAAAACTGTTTTTT.

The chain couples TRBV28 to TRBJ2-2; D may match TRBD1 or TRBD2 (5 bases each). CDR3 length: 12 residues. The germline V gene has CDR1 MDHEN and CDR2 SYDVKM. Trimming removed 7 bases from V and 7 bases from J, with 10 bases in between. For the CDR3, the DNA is TGTGCCAGCAAGGGGACGGGCGGGGAGCTGTTTTTT. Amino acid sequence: CASKGTGGELFF.

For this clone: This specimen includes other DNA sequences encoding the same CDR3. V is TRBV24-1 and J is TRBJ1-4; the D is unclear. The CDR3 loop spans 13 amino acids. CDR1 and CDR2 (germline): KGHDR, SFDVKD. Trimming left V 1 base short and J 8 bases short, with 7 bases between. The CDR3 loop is CATSDFGGEKLFF. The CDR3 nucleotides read TGTGCCACCAGTGATTTCGGCGGGGAAAAACTGTTTTTT.

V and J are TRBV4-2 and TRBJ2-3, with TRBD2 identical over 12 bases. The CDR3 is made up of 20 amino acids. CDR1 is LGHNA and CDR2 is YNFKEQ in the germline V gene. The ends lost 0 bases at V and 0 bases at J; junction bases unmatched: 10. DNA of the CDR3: TGTGCCAGCAGCCAAGATAGGGCTAGCGGGGGGGCCGGAAGCACAGATACGCAGTATTTT. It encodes CASSQDRASGGAGSTDTQYF.

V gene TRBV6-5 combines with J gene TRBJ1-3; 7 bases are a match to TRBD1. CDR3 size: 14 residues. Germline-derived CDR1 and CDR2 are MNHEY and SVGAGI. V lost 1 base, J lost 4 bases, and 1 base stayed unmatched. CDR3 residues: CASSYLGQGNTIYF. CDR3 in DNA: TGTGCCAGCAGTTACTTGGGACAGGGAAACACCATATATTTT.

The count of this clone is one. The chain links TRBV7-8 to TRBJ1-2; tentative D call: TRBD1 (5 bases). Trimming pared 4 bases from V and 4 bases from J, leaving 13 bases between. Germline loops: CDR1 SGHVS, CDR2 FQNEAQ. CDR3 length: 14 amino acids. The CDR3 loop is CASSSGNQGYGYTF. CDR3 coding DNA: TGTGCCAGCAGCTCGGGGAACCAGGGCTATGGCTACACCTTC.

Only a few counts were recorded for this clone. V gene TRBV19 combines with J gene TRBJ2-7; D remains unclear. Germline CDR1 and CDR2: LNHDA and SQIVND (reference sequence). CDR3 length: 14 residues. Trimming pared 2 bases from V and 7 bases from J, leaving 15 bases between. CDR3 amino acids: CASSIMSVSQEQYF. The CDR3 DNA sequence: TGTGCCAGTAGTATAATGTCAGTCTCTCAGGAGCAGTACTTC.

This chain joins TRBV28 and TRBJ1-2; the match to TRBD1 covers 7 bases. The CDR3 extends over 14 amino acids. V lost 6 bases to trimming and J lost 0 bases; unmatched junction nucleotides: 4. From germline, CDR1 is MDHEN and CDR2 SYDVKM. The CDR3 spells CASRAGTANYGYTF. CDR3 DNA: TGTGCCAGCAGAGCCGGGACAGCTAACTATGGCTACACCTTC.